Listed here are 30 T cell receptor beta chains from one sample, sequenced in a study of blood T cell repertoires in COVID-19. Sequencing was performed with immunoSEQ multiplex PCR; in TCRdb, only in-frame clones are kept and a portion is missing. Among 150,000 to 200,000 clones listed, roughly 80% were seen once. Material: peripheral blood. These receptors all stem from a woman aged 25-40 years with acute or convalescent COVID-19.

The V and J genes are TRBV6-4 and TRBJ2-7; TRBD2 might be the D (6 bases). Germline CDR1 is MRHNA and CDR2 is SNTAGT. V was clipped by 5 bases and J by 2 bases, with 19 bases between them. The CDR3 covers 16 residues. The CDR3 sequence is CASSPSHGSSTYEQYF. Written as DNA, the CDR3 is TGTGCCAGCAGTCCCTCCCACGGGAGCAGTACCTACGAGCAGTACTTC.

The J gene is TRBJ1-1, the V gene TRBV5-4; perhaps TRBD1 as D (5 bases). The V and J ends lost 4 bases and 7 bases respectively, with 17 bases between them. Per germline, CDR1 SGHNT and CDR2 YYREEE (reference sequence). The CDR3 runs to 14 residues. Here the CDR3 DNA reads TGTGCCAGCAGCCGTGCTGTGACAGAGAATGAAGCTTTCTTT. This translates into CASSRAVTENEAFF. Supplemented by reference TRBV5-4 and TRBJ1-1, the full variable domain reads ETGVTQSPTHLIKTRGQQVTLRCSSQSGHNTVSWYQQALGQGPQFIFQYYREEENGRGNFPPRFSGLQFPNYSSELNVNALELDDSALYLCASSRAVTENEAFFGQGTRLTVV.

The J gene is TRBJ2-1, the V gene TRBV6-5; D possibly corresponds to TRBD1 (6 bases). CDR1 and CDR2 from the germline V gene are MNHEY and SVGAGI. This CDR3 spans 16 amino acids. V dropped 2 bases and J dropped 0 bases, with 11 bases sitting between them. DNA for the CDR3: TGTGCCAGCAGTTACCAGGGGACAAGCTCCTACAATGAGCAGTTCTTC. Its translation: CASSYQGTSSYNEQFF.

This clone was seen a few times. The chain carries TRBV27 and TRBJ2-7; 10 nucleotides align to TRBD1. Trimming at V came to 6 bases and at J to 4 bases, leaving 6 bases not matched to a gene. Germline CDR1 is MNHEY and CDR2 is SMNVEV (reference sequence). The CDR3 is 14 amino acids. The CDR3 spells CASSTGTGAYEQYF. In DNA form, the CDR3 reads TGTGCCAGCAGCACGGGGACAGGGGCGTACGAGCAGTACTTC.

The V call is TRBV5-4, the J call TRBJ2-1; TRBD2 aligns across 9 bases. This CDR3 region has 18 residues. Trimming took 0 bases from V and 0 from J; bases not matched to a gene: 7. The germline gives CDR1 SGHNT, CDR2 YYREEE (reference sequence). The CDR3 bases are TGTGCCAGCAGCTTGGTGGTTAGCGGGAGTAACTCCTACAATGAGCAGTTCTTC. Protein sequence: CASSLVVSGSNSYNEQFF.

CDR3 nucleotides: TGTGCTATTGGGCACCCATACAATGAGCAGTTCTTC. Its translation: CAIGHPYNEQFF. The chain employs TRBV27 and TRBJ2-1; D not certain. There are 12 residues in the CDR3. Germline CDR1 MNHEY, CDR2 SMNVEV (reference sequence).

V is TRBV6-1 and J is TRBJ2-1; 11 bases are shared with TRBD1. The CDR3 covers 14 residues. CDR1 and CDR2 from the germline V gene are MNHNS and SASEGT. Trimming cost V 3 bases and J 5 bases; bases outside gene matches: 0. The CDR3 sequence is CASSEGQGDNEQFF. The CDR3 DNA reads TGTGCCAGCAGTGAGGGACAGGGGGACAATGAGCAGTTCTTC.

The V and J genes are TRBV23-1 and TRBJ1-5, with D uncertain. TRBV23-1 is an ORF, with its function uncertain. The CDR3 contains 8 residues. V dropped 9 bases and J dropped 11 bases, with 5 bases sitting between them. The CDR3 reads CARFTQHF. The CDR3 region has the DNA TGCGCCAGGTTCACCCAGCATTTT.

The CDR3 DNA reads TGCGCCAGCAGCTTGGTTCGGGATGTGGGCGAGCAGTACTTC. It specifies CASSLVRDVGEQYF. The V gene is TRBV5-1, the J gene TRBJ2-7; D is perhaps TRBD2 (5 bases). Germline-derived CDR1 and CDR2 are SGHRS and YFSETQ. V was pared by 0 bases and J by 6 bases, with 13 bases between. The CDR3 is made up of 14 amino acids.

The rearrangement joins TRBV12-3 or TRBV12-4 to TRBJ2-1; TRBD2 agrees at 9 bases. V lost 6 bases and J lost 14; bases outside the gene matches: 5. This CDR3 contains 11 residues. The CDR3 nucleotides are TGTGCCAGCAGCCTGACTAGCGGCAAGTTCTTC. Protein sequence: CASSLTSGKFF.

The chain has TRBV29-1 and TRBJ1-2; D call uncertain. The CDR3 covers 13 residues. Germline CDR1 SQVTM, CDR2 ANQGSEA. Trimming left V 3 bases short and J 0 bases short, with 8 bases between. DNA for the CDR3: TGCAGCGTTGAGTGGGCCTCTAACTATGGCTACACCTTC. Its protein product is CSVEWASNYGYTF. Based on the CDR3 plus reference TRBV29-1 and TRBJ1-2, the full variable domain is SAVISQKPSRDICQRGTSLTIQCQVDSQVTMMFWYRQQPGQSLTLIATANQGSEATYESGFVIDKFPISRPNLTFSTLTVSNMSPEDSSIYLCSVEWASNYGYTFGSGTRLTVV.

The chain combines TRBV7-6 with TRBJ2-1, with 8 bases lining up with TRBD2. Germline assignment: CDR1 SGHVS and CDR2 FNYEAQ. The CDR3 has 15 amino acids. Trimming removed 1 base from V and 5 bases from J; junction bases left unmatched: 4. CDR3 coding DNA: TGTGCCAGCAGCTTAGTCGGGGGGGTTAACAATGAGCAGTTCTTC. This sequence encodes CASSLVGGVNNEQFF.

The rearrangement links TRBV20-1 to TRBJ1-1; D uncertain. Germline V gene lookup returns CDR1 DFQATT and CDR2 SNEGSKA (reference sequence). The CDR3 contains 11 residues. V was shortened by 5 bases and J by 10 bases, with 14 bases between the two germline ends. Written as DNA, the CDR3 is TGCAGTGCTTATCCGCGACATGGAGCTTTCTTT. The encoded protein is CSAYPRHGAFF.

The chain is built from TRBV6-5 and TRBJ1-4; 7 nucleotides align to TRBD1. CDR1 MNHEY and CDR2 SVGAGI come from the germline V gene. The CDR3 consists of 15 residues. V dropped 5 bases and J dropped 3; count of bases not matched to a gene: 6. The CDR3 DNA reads TGTGCCAGCAGTCGTACAGGGGCCCCTAATGAAAAACTGTTTTTT. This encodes CASSRTGAPNEKLFF.

The DNA of the CDR3 is TGCAGTGCTAGTAAGATAGGAGGGGGCTTCATCGGCTACACCTTC. Translating it yields CSASKIGGGFIGYTF. The chain combines TRBV20-1 with TRBJ1-2; 7 nucleotides agree with TRBD1. This CDR3 has 15 amino acids. Germline loops: CDR1 DFQATT, CDR2 SNEGSKA (reference sequence). Germline trimming cut 3 bases from V and 8 bases from J; bases unmatched to any gene: 15.

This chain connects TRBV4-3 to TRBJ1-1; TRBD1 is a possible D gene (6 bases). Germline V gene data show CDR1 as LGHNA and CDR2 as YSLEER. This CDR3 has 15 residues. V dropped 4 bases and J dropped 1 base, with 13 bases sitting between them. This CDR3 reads CASSRFAGENTEAFF. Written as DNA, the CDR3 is TGCGCCAGCAGCCGATTCGCAGGGGAGAACACTGAAGCTTTCTTT.

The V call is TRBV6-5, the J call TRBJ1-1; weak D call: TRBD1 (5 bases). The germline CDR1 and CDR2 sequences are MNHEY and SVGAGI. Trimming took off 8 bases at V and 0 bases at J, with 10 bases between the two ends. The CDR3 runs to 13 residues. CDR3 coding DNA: TGTGCCAGCTTTGGCAGGGTGAACACTGAAGCTTTCTTT. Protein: CASFGRVNTEAFF.

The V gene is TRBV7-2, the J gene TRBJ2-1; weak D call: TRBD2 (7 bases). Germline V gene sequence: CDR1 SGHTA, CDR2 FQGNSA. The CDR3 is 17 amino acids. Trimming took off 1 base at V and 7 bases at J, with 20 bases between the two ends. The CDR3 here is CASSLVSRGAPLNEQFF. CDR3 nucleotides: TGTGCCAGCAGCTTAGTTAGTCGGGGGGCGCCCTTAAATGAGCAGTTCTTC.

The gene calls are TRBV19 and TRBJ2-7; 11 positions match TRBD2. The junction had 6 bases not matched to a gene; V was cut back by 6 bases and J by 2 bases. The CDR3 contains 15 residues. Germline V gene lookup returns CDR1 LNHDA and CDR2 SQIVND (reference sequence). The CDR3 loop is CASSPGTSGTYEQYF. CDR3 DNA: TGTGCCAGTAGCCCCGGGACTAGCGGTACCTACGAGCAGTACTTC.

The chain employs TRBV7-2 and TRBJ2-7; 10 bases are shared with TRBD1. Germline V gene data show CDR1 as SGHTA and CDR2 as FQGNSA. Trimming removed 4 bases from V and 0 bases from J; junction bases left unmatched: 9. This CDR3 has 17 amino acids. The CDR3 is CASSWDGTGASSYEQYF. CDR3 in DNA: TGTGCCAGCAGCTGGGACGGGACAGGGGCTTCCTCCTACGAGCAGTACTTC.

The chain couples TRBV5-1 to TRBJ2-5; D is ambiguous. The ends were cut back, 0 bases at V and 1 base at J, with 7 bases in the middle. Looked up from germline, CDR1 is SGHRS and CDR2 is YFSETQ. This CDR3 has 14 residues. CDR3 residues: CASSLESGQETQYF. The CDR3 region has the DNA TGCGCCAGCAGCTTGGAGTCAGGCCAAGAGACCCAGTACTTC.

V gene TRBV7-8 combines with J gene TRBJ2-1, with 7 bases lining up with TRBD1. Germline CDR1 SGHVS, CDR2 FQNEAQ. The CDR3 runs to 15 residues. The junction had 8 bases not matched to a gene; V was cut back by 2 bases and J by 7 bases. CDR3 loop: CASSLRDSWGNEQFF. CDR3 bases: TGTGCCAGCAGCTTAAGGGACAGCTGGGGGAATGAGCAGTTCTTC.

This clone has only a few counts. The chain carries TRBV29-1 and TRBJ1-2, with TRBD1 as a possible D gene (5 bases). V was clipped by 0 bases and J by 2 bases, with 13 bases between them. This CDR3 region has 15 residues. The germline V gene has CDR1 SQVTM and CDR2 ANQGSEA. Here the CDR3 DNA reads TGCAGCGTTGAAGATCGGTGGCAGGGCAACTATGGCTACACCTTC. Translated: CSVEDRWQGNYGYTF.

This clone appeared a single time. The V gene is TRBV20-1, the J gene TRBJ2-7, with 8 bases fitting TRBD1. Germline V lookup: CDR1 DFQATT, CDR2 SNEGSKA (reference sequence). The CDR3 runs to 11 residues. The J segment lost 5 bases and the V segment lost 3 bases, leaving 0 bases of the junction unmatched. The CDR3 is CSARTGDEQYF. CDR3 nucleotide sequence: TGCAGTGCTAGGACAGGGGACGAGCAGTACTTC.

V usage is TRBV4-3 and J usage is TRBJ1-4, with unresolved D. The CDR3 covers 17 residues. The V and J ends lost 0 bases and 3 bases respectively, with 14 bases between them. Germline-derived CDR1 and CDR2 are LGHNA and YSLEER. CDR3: CASSQEATPRANEKLFF. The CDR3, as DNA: TGCGCCAGCAGCCAAGAGGCAACACCCCGGGCTAATGAAAAACTGTTTTTT.

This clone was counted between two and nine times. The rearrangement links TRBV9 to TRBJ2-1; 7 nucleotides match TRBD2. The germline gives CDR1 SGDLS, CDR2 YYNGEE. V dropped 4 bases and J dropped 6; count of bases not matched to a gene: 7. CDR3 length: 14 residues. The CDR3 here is CASSLGLEANEQFF. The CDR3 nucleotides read TGTGCCAGCAGCCTAGGACTAGAGGCCAATGAGCAGTTCTTC.

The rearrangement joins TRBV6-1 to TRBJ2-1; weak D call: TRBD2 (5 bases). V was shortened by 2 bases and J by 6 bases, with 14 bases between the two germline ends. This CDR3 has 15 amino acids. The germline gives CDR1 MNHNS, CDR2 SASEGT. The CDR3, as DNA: TGTGCCAGCAGTGAACGGCTAGCAGCCAGCAATGAGCAGTTCTTC. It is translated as CASSERLAASNEQFF.

The CDR3 spells CASSLVRVGTEAFF. Here the CDR3 DNA reads TGTGCCAGCAGCTTGGTCAGGGTGGGGACTGAAGCTTTCTTT. The J gene is TRBJ1-1, the V gene TRBV5-6; D is possibly TRBD1 (5 bases). V gave up 0 bases and J gave up 5 bases, with 11 bases separating them. Germline V gene sequence: CDR1 SGHDT, CDR2 YYEEEE. This CDR3 comprises 14 residues.

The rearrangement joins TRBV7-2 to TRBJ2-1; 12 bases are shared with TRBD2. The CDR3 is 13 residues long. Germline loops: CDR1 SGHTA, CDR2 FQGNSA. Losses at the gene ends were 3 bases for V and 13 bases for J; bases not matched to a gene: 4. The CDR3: CASSLGTSGLQFF. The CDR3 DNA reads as TGTGCCAGCAGCTTGGGGACTAGCGGGTTACAGTTCTTC.

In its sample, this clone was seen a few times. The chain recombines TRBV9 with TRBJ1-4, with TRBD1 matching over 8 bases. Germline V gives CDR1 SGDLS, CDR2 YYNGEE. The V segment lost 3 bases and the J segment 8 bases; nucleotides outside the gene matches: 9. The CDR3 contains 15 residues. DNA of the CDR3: TGTGCCAGCAGCGCTTACACAGGGGGTGAGGAAAAACTGTTTTTT. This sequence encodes CASSAYTGGEEKLFF.